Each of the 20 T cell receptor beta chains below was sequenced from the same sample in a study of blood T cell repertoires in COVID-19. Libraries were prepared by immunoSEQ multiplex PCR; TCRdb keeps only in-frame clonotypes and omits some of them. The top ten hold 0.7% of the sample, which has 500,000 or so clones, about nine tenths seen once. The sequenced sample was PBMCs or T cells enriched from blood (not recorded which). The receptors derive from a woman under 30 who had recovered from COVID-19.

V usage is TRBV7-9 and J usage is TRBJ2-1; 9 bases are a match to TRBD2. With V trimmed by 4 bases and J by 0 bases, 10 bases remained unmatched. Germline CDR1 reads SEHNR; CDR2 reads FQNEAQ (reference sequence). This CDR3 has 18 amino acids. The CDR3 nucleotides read TGTGCCAGCAGCTCACCCTTTGGGACTAGCAGCTCCTACAATGAGCAGTTCTTC. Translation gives CASSSPFGTSSSYNEQFF.

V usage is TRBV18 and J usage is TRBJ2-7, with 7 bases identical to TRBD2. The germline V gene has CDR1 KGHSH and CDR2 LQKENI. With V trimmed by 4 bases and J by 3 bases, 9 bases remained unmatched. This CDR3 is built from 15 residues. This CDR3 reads CASSRGLGGIYEQYF. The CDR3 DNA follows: TGTGCCAGCTCACGGGGTCTGGGGGGGATCTACGAGCAGTACTTC.

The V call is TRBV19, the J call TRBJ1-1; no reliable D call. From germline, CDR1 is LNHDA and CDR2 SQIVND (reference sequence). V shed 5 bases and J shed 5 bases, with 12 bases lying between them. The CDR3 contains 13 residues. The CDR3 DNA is TGTGCCAGTAGTCTCGGACGGGGAACTGAAGCTTTCTTT. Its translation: CASSLGRGTEAFF.

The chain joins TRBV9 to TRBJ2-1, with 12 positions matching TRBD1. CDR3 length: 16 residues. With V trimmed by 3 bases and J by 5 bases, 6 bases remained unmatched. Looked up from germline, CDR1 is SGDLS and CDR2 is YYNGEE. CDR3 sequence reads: CASSAGTGGANNEQFF. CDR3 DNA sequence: TGTGCCAGCAGCGCTGGGACAGGGGGCGCCAACAATGAGCAGTTCTTC. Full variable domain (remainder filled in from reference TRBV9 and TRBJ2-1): DSGVTQTPKHLITATGQRVTLRCSPRSGDLSVYWYQQSLDQGLQFLIQYYNGEERAKGNILERFSAQQFPDLHSELNLSSLELGDSALYFCASSAGTGGANNEQFFGPGTRLTVL.

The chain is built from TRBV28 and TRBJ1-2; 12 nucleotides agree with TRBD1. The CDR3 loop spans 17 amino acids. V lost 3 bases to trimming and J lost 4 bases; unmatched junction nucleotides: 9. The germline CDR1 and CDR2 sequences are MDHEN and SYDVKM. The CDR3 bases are TGTGCCAGCAGTTTGTCGGGACAGGGGGCTATGGGCTATGGCTACACCTTC. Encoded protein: CASSLSGQGAMGYGYTF.

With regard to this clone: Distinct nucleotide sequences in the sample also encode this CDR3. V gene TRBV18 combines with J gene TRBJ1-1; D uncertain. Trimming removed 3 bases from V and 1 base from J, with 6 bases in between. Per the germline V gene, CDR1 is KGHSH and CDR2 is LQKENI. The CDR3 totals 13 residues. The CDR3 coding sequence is TGTGCCAGCTCACCGCTAGGGAACACTGAAGCTTTCTTT. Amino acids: CASSPLGNTEAFF.

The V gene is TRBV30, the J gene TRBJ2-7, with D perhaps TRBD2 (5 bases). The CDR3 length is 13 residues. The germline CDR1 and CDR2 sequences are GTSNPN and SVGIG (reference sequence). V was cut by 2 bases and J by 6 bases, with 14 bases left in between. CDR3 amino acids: CAWSLRVGGEQYF. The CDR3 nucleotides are TGTGCCTGGAGTTTGAGGGTCGGAGGCGAGCAGTACTTC.

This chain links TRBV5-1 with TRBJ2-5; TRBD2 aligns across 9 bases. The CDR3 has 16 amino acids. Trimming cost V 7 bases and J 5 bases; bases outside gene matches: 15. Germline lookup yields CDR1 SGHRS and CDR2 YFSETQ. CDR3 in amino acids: CASAGTSTIQGETQYF. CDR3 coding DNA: TGCGCCAGCGCGGGGACTAGCACCATCCAGGGGGAGACCCAGTACTTC. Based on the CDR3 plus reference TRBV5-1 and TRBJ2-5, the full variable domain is KAGVTQTPRYLIKTRGQQVTLSCSPISGHRSVSWYQQTPGQGLQFLFEYFSETQRNKGNFPGRFSGRQFSNSRSEMNVSTLELGDSALYLCASAGTSTIQGETQYFGPGTRLLVL.

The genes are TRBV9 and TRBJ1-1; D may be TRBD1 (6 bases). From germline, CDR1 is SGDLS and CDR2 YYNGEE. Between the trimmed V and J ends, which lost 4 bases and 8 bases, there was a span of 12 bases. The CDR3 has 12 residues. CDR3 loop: CASSPPGQEAFF. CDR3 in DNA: TGTGCCAGCAGCCCTCCGGGACAAGAAGCTTTCTTT.

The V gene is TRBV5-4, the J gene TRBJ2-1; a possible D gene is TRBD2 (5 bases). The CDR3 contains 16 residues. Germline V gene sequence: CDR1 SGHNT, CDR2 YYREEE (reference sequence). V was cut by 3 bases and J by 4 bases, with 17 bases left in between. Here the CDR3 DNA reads TGTGCCAGCAGCTCGGGCCGGGGTCTCACTTACAATGAGCAGTTCTTC. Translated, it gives CASSSGRGLTYNEQFF. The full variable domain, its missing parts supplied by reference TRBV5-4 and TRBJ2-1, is ETGVTQSPTHLIKTRGQQVTLRCSSQSGHNTVSWYQQALGQGPQFIFQYYREEENGRGNFPPRFSGLQFPNYSSELNVNALELDDSALYLCASSSGRGLTYNEQFFGPGTRLTVL.

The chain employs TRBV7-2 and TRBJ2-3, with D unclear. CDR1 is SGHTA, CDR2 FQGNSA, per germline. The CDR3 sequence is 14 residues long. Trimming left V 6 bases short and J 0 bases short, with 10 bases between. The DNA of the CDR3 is TGTGCCAGCAGTTCCCCTACTAGCACAGATACGCAGTATTTT. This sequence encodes CASSSPTSTDTQYF.

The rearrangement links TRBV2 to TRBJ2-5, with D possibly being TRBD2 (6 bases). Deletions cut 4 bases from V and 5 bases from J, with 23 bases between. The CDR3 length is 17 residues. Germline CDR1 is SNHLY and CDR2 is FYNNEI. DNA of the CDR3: TGTGCCAGCAGTGCTCCCCGGGGACTCTCGCCCGAGGAGACCCAGTACTTC. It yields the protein CASSAPRGLSPEETQYF. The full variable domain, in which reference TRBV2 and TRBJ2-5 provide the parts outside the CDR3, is EPEVTQTPSHQVTQMGQEVILRCVPISNHLYFYWYRQILGQKVEFLVSFYNNEISEKSEIFDDQFSVERPDGSNFTLKIRSTKLEDSAMYFCASSAPRGLSPEETQYFGPGTRLLVL.

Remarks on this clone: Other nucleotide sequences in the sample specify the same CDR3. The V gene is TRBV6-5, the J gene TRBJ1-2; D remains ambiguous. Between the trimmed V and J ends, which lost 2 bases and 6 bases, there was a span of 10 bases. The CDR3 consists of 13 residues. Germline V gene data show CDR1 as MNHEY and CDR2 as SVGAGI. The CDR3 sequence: CASSYLRGDGYTF. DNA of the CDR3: TGTGCCAGCAGTTACCTCCGGGGAGATGGCTACACCTTC.

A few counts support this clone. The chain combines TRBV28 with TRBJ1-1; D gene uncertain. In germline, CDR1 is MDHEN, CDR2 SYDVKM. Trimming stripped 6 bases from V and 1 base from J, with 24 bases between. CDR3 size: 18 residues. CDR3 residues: CASRDRDQIFRENTEAFF. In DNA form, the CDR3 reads TGTGCCAGCAGGGATCGGGATCAGATATTTCGGGAGAACACTGAAGCTTTCTTT.

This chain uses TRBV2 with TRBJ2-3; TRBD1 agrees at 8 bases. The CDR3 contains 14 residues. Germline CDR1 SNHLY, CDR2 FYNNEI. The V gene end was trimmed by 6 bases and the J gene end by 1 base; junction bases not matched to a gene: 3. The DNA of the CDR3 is TGTGCCAGCAGATCCAGGGGGCGCACAGATACGCAGTATTTT. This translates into CASRSRGRTDTQYF.

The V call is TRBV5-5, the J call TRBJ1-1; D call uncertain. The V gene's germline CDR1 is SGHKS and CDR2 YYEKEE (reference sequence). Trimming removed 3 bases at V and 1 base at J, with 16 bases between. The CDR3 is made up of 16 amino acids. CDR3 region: CASSSLQLSGNTEAFF. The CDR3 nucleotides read TGTGCCAGCAGCTCTTTACAATTGTCAGGGAACACTGAAGCTTTCTTT.

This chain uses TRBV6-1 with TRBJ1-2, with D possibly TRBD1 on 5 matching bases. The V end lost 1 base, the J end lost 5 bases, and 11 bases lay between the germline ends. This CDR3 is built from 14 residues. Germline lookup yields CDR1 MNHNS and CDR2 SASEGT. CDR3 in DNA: TGTGCCAGCAGTGAAGACGACAGCTCATATGGCTACACCTTC. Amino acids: CASSEDDSSYGYTF.

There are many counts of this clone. This CDR3 is CASSSNRGMGTDTQYF. CDR3 nucleotide sequence: TGTGCCAGCAGCTCGAACAGGGGAATGGGCACAGATACGCAGTATTTT. The V and J genes are TRBV5-4 and TRBJ2-3; 7 bases are a match to TRBD1. The CDR3 spans 16 residues. From germline, CDR1 is SGHNT and CDR2 YYREEE (reference sequence). The V gene end was trimmed by 3 bases and the J gene end by 1 base; junction bases not matched to a gene: 8.

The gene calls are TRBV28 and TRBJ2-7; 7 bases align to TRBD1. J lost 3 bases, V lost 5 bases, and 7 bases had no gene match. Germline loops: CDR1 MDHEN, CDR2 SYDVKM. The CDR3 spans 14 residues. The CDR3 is CASSRDRSFYEQYF. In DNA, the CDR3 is TGTGCCAGCAGTCGGGACAGATCTTTCTACGAGCAGTACTTC.

DNA of the CDR3: TGTGCCAGCATCCCGGACAGGGTAACTGAGCAGTTCTTC. It translates to CASIPDRVTEQFF. The rearrangement uses TRBV2 and TRBJ2-1; 8 bases match TRBD1. The V gene's germline CDR1 is SNHLY and CDR2 FYNNEI. The V gene end was trimmed by 7 bases and the J gene end by 9 bases; junction bases not matched to a gene: 8. This CDR3 has 13 residues.